The 8 T cell receptor beta chains reported below all come from one sample, sequenced in a study of blood T cell repertoires in COVID-19. The method was immunoSEQ multiplex PCR; TCRdb's version includes in-frame clones alone and lacks a portion of them. Found here are about 120,000 clones, 80% to 85% of them singletons; the top ten hold around 4%. The sequencing sample was made of peripheral blood. These receptors all come from a woman aged 50 to 65 with acute or convalescent COVID-19.

V is TRBV27 and J is TRBJ1-1; 8 bases match TRBD1. This CDR3 contains 16 residues. CDR1 is MNHEY, CDR2 SMNVEV, per germline (reference sequence). After removal of 3 bases from V and 4 bases from J, the junction contained 10 bases not matched to a gene. This CDR3 reads CASSFGQGARITEAFF. CDR3 sequence (DNA): TGTGCCAGCAGTTTTGGCCAGGGGGCGCGTATCACTGAAGCTTTCTTT.

This clone was observed a few times. The chain recombines TRBV5-1 with TRBJ2-3; unclear D gene. This CDR3 is 17 amino acids long. Trimming pared 4 bases from V and 2 bases from J, leaving 20 bases between. Germline CDR1 and CDR2: SGHRS and YFSETQ. CDR3 DNA sequence: TGCGCCAGCAGCAGCCTCGGGTGGGTCGGAGCCACAGATACGCAGTATTTT. Its translation is CASSSLGWVGATDTQYF.

This chain connects TRBV13 to TRBJ2-7; no reliable D call. The CDR3 loop spans 15 amino acids. Trimming removed 5 bases from V and 4 bases from J, with 18 bases in between. The germline V gene encodes CDR1 PRHDT and CDR2 FYEKMQ (reference sequence). As DNA, the CDR3 is TGTGCCAGCAGCCTGACCTTAGGAGATAGTTACGAGCAGTACTTC. This codes for CASSLTLGDSYEQYF.

The chain employs TRBV6-4 and TRBJ1-5; D remains unclear. Germline CDR1 reads MRHNA; CDR2 reads SNTAGT. V was clipped by 4 bases and J by 6 bases, with 10 bases between them. The CDR3 spans 13 residues. Here the CDR3 reads CASSADPGQPQHF. Written as DNA, the CDR3 is TGTGCCAGCAGTGCCGACCCGGGTCAGCCCCAGCATTTT.

CDR3 amino acids: CASSSGPFSNTGELFF. As DNA, the CDR3 is TGTGCCAGCAGCTCTGGGCCTTTCTCTAACACCGGGGAGCTGTTTTTT. The V gene is TRBV7-9, the J gene TRBJ2-2, with unresolved D. The ends were cut back, 4 bases at V and 2 bases at J, with 14 bases in the middle. The germline V gene encodes CDR1 SEHNR and CDR2 FQNEAQ (reference sequence). CDR3 length: 16 residues.

The V gene is TRBV4-2, the J gene TRBJ2-1, with a tentative D call TRBD1 (5 bases). Trimming pared 1 base from V and 8 bases from J, leaving 15 bases between. Germline V gives CDR1 LGHNA, CDR2 YNFKEQ. The length of the CDR3 is 15 residues. The chain's CDR3 is CASSQGRVQGDEQFF. CDR3 sequence (DNA): TGTGCCAGCAGCCAAGGCCGGGTTCAGGGCGATGAGCAGTTCTTC.

Written as DNA, the CDR3 is TGCAGTGCTAGGAGACAAAATGAAGCTTTCTTT. Its protein is CSARRQNEAFF. The chain links TRBV20-1 to TRBJ1-1; D gene uncertain. CDR1 is DFQATT and CDR2 is SNEGSKA in the germline V gene (reference sequence). V was cut by 3 bases and J by 7 bases, with 9 bases left in between. The CDR3 covers 11 residues.

The V and J genes are TRBV7-9 and TRBJ1-4; D unresolved. The CDR3 consists of 16 residues. The V end was cut by 0 bases, the J end by 4 bases, with 12 bases between. In germline, CDR1 is SEHNR, CDR2 FQNEAQ (reference sequence). The CDR3 DNA reads as TGTGCCAGCAGCTTAGCCATCCGGTTTCGTAATGAAAAACTGTTTTTT. It specifies CASSLAIRFRNEKLFF.